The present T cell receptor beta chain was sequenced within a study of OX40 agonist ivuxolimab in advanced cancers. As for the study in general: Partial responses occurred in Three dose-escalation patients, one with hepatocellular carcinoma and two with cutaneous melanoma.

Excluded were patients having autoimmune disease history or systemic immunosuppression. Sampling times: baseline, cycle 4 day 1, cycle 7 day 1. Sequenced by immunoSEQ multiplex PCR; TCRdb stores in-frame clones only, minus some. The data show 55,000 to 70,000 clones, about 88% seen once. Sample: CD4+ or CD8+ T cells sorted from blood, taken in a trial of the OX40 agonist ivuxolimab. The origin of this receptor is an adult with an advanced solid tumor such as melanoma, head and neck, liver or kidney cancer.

DNA for the CDR3: TGTGCCACCAGCAGAGATCGGGCCACAGGACAAGAGACCCAGTACTTC. It translates to CATSRDRATGQETQYF. This chain joins TRBV15 and TRBJ2-5; possible D gene TRBD1, 5 bases. Germline V gene lookup returns CDR1 LNHNV and CDR2 YYDKDF (reference sequence). The CDR3 covers 16 residues. V lost 0 bases, J lost 2 bases, and 13 bases lay in between.